A selection of T cell receptor beta chains follows, all from one sample in a study of early T cells in non-severe SARS-CoV-2 infection. From the 5' RACE reads, TCRdb called clonotypes with MiXCR, one entry per CDR3 protein. The sample holds some 88,000 distinct CDR3 sequences; over 15% are singletons and the top ten take 4.5% to 6.5%. The starting material was whole blood, obtained at baseline. These receptors were obtained from an adult who was a healthcare worker with PCR-confirmed SARS-CoV-2 infection or an uninfected control (not recorded which). Both conserved end residues are part of each CDR3. A D gene is named only where the DNA matches it firmly. Clone size appears in some rows only: once, few, many, or a class for an expanded clone.

j_gene: TRBJ2-5; d_gene: TRBD1; v_gene: TRBV3-1; abundance: NA; CDR3aa: CASSHYDGFGDSNQETQYF; CDR3nt: TGTGCCAGCAGCCATTACGACGGCTTCGGGGACAGCAACCAAGAGACCCAGTACTTC
j_gene: TRBJ1-2; d_gene: NA; v_gene: TRBV2; abundance: NA; CDR3aa: CASSAEIDYGYTF; CDR3nt: TGTGCCAGCAGTGCCGAGATCGACTATGGCTACACCTTC
j_gene: TRBJ2-3; d_gene: NA; v_gene: TRBV9; abundance: few; CDR3aa: CASTGASTDTQYF; CDR3nt: TGTGCCAGCACTGGGGCTAGCACAGATACGCAGTATTTT
j_gene: TRBJ2-3; d_gene: NA; v_gene: TRBV6-2/TRBV6-3; abundance: NA; CDR3aa: CASSERLDTQYF; CDR3nt: TGTGCCAGCAGCGAAAGGCTAGATACGCAGTATTTT
j_gene: TRBJ1-5; d_gene: NA; v_gene: TRBV27; abundance: few; CDR3aa: CASSPGTNQPQHF; CDR3nt: TGTGCCAGCAGTCCAGGGACCAATCAGCCCCAGCATTTT
j_gene: TRBJ2-1; d_gene: TRBD2; v_gene: TRBV19; abundance: few; CDR3aa: CASSIVWWKGTRGEQFF; CDR3nt: TGTGCCAGTAGTATAGTTTGGTGGAAGGGGACTAGGGGTGAGCAGTTCTTC
j_gene: TRBJ2-1; d_gene: TRBD2; v_gene: TRBV4-3; abundance: few; CDR3aa: CASSQEVAGDMYNEQFF; CDR3nt: TGCGCCAGCAGCCAAGAGGTAGCGGGAGATATGTACAATGAGCAGTTCTTC
j_gene: TRBJ1-1; d_gene: NA; v_gene: TRBV18; abundance: few; CDR3aa: CASSPRIDTEAFF; CDR3nt: TGTGCCAGCTCACCACGGATCGACACTGAAGCTTTCTTT
j_gene: TRBJ2-3; d_gene: TRBD2; v_gene: TRBV6-5; abundance: few; CDR3aa: CASSSAGRGYTQYF; CDR3nt: TGTGCCAGCAGTTCGGCAGGGCGGGGGTATACGCAGTATTTT
j_gene: TRBJ2-2; d_gene: NA; v_gene: TRBV20-1; abundance: few; CDR3aa: CSASKVTGELFF; CDR3nt: TGCAGTGCTAGCAAGGTGACCGGGGAGCTGTTTTTT
j_gene: TRBJ2-3; d_gene: NA; v_gene: TRBV14; abundance: many; CDR3aa: CASSQDETGVVDTQYF; CDR3nt: TGTGCCAGCAGCCAAGATGAAACGGGAGTAGTAGATACGCAGTATTTT
j_gene: TRBJ2-5; d_gene: TRBD1; v_gene: TRBV2; abundance: few; CDR3aa: CASRQETGEETQYF; CDR3nt: TGTGCCAGCAGGCAAGAGACAGGGGAAGAGACCCAGTACTTC
j_gene: TRBJ2-1; d_gene: TRBD1; v_gene: TRBV20-1; abundance: few; CDR3aa: CSARDRRTGVNEQFF; CDR3nt: TGCAGTGCTAGAGATCGTAGGACAGGGGTTAATGAGCAGTTCTTC
j_gene: TRBJ2-1; d_gene: NA; v_gene: TRBV12-3/TRBV12-4; abundance: many; CDR3aa: CASSPYSGNEQFF; CDR3nt: TGTGCCAGCAGCCCTTACTCCGGCAATGAGCAGTTCTTC
j_gene: TRBJ2-5; d_gene: NA; v_gene: TRBV9; abundance: NA; CDR3aa: CASSSDLGLRTQYF; CDR3nt: TGTGCCAGCAGCTCGGACCTTGGCTTAAGGACCCAGTACTTC
j_gene: TRBJ1-2; d_gene: NA; v_gene: TRBV11-2; abundance: NA; CDR3aa: CASSSVGTRADYGYTF; CDR3nt: TGTGCCAGCAGCTCTGTCGGGACGAGGGCAGATTATGGCTACACCTTC
j_gene: TRBJ2-1; d_gene: NA; v_gene: TRBV29-1; abundance: once; CDR3aa: CSVPWGYNEQFF; CDR3nt: TGCAGCGTTCCTTGGGGGTACAATGAGCAGTTCTTC
j_gene: TRBJ2-3; d_gene: TRBD2; v_gene: TRBV7-2; abundance: NA; CDR3aa: CASSLRGSSGRATDTQYF; CDR3nt: TGTGCCAGCAGCTTAAGGGGGAGTAGCGGGAGGGCCACAGATACGCAGTATTTT
j_gene: TRBJ2-1; d_gene: TRBD1; v_gene: TRBV7-2; abundance: NA; CDR3aa: CASSRGLDNEQFF; CDR3nt: TGTGCCAGCAGCAGGGGGCTTGACAATGAGCAGTTCTTC
j_gene: TRBJ2-1; d_gene: TRBD2; v_gene: TRBV10-1; abundance: few; CDR3aa: CASSGGPGLADNEQFF; CDR3nt: TGCGCCAGCAGTGGGGGACCGGGACTAGCGGACAATGAGCAGTTCTTC
j_gene: TRBJ2-7; d_gene: NA; v_gene: TRBV6-2/TRBV6-3; abundance: NA; CDR3aa: CAIRPGESYEQYF; CDR3nt: TGTGCCATCCGGCCCGGGGAGTCCTACGAGCAGTACTTC